Listed below are T cell receptor beta chains from one sample, sequenced in a study of T cells in localized non-small cell lung cancer. Produced via immunoSEQ multiplex PCR; TCRdb's table is partial and in-frame only. The sample records 29,000 or so clones, about 88% being singletons. The sequencing used peripheral blood, collected before any cancer treatment. These receptors all stem from a female donor of 60 years or more with stage III squamous cell lung carcinoma. CDR3s include the opening cysteine and the closing phenylalanine or tryptophan. A D gene is named only where the DNA matches it firmly. Not every row has a clone size; where given, it reads once, few, many or a size class.

D	size	V	J	DNA	CDR3
.	.	TRBV6-1	TRBJ2-1	TGTGCCAGCAGTGAGACACTAGCTATGGGGAATGAGCAGTTCTTC	CASSETLAMGNEQFF
TRBD2	once	TRBV11-2	TRBJ2-1	TGTGCCAGCAGCTTAGTACTAGCGGGAGGCAATGAGCAGTTCTTC	CASSLVLAGGNEQFF
.	.	TRBV5-1	TRBJ2-7	TGCGCCAGCACGCTTACAGGCCCGACGTCCTACGAGCAGTACTTC	CASTLTGPTSYEQYF
.	.	TRBV28	TRBJ1-5	TGTGCCAGCAGTTTGCTAAATCAGCCCCAGCATTTT	CASSLLNQPQHF
.	.	TRBV19	TRBJ1-3	TGTGCCAGTAGTGCGGGACGGTCCTCTGGAAACACCATATATTTT	CASSAGRSSGNTIYF
.	.	TRBV5-6	TRBJ2-2	TGTGCCAGCAGCTTGTTCCGCACCGGGGAGCTGTTTTTT	CASSLFRTGELFF
TRBD2	few	TRBV4-1	TRBJ2-3	TGCGCCAGCAGCCAAGATAGCGGACTAGCGGGAGTATCGCCAGATACGCAGTATTTT	CASSQDSGLAGVSPDTQYF
.	.	TRBV18	TRBJ1-6	TGTGCCAGCTCACCACGACAGGCCTCTAACCCCCTCCACTTT	CASSPRQASNPLHF
TRBD1	.	TRBV27	TRBJ2-7	TGTGCCAGCAGTTCAACTTCTAGCTGGGACAGGGGAGACTACGAGCAGTACTTC	CASSSTSSWDRGDYEQYF
.	.	TRBV28	TRBJ2-7	TGTGCCAGCGATACCGCGGGGCACCAGGGGTCCTACGAGCAGTACTTC	CASDTAGHQGSYEQYF
.	.	TRBV5-4	TRBJ1-2	TGTGCCAGCAGCCCCGGGACGCTTTATGGCTACACCTTC	CASSPGTLYGYTF
TRBD1	.	TRBV7-8	TRBJ2-7	TGTGCCAGCAGCGGTGGGACAGGGGCCTACGAGCAGTACTTC	CASSGGTGAYEQYF
.	.	TRBV19	TRBJ1-1	TGTGCCAGTAGTAGCGGAGGGTCCTCAACCATGAACACTGAAGCTTTCTTT	CASSSGGSSTMNTEAFF
.	.	TRBV5-6	TRBJ2-7	TGTGCCAGCAGCTTGGCTAGGAAACCCTACGAGCAGTACTTC	CASSLARKPYEQYF
.	.	TRBV7-3	TRBJ2-5	TGTGCCAGCAGCTTAACAGGGTCTCAGACCCAGTACTTC	CASSLTGSQTQYF
.	.	TRBV13	TRBJ1-1	TGTGCCAGCAGCTACGGTCGAGGGGCCTCCACCGGGAAGGGAACTGAAGCTTTCTTT	CASSYGRGASTGKGTEAFF
.	few	TRBV6-5	TRBJ1-2	TGTGCCAGCACCCAACGCTTGCAGACCTATGGCTACACCTTC	CASTQRLQTYGYTF
TRBD1	.	TRBV6-1	TRBJ1-1	TGTGCCAGCAGAGAACAGGGGAATACTGAAGCTTTCTTT	CASREQGNTEAFF
.	few	TRBV9	TRBJ2-1	TGTGCCAGCAGCGTAGATGGTTACAATGAGCAGTTCTTC	CASSVDGYNEQFF
.	.	TRBV19	TRBJ1-1	TGTGCCAGTAGTATAAAAACACAGAACACTGAAGCTTTCTTT	CASSIKTQNTEAFF
.	.	TRBV28	TRBJ2-3	TGTGCCAGCAGTTTATCGGCATTCGCCCAGTATTTT	CASSLSAFAQYF
.	.	TRBV4-1	TRBJ2-7	TGCGCCAGCAGCCAAGACTGGATCCGAGCCCGACCCTACGAGCAGTACTTC	CASSQDWIRARPYEQYF
.	.	TRBV14	TRBJ1-4	TGTGCCAGCAGCCAATTAGGCTCAACTAATGAAAAACTGTTTTTT	CASSQLGSTNEKLFF
.	.	TRBV25-1	TRBJ2-3	TGTGCCAGCAGTGAATCTCGGCGCCAGGGGGATACGCAGTATTTT	CASSESRRQGDTQYF
TRBD2	once	TRBV11-2	TRBJ2-1	TGTGCCAGCAGCAAATGGACTAGCGGGGGGGCCTACAATGAGCAGTTCTTC	CASSKWTSGGAYNEQFF
TRBD2	.	TRBV7-2	TRBJ2-3	TGTGCCAGCAGCTTTCTGCTAGCGGGGGGGCGTTCAGATACGCAGTATTTT	CASSFLLAGGRSDTQYF
TRBD2	.	TRBV4-3	TRBJ2-5	TGCGCCAGCAGCCAAGTGTTTTTAGGTAGCGGGGGTGCGGGGACCCAGTACTTC	CASSQVFLGSGGAGTQYF
TRBD1	.	TRBV7-9	TRBJ2-3	TGTGCCAGCAGCTACGGGACAGGGCAGGGCTCAGATACGCAGTATTTT	CASSYGTGQGSDTQYF
.	.	TRBV19	TRBJ1-2	TGTGCCAGTACTTCCAACGGCGGGGGTGGCTACACCTTC	CASTSNGGGGYTF
.	.	TRBV9	TRBJ1-1	TGTGCCAGCAGCGTGGACGACATCCCCCCAAAGGAAGCTTTCTTT	CASSVDDIPPKEAFF
TRBD2	.	TRBV28	TRBJ2-7	TGTGCCAGCAGTCTCCCCAGACTAGCCCAAAGGGGCTCCTACGAGCAGTACTTC	CASSLPRLAQRGSYEQYF
TRBD1	.	TRBV6-1	TRBJ1-4	TGTGCCAGCAGGAGGACAGGGAATGAAAAACTGTTTTTT	CASRRTGNEKLFF
.	.	TRBV5-1	TRBJ2-7	TGCGCCAGCAGCTTGCAGGCCCCGGGGTACGAGCAGTACTTC	CASSLQAPGYEQYF
TRBD1	.	TRBV5-1	TRBJ1-2	TGCGCCAGCAGCTGGACCCTACAGGGGGACTATGGCTACACCTTC	CASSWTLQGDYGYTF
.	.	TRBV4-2	TRBJ1-5	TGTGCCAGCAGCCAAGGGGCTATGGCTAGCAATCAGCCCCAGCATTTT	CASSQGAMASNQPQHF
.	.	TRBV18	TRBJ2-3	TGTGCCAGCTCGCAGGGGCACCGCACAGATACGCAGTATTTT	CASSQGHRTDTQYF
TRBD1	.	TRBV5-6	TRBJ1-1	TGTGCCAGCAGCTGGGGACAGTTGAACACTGAAGCTTTCTTT	CASSWGQLNTEAFF
TRBD1	.	TRBV6-6	TRBJ1-5	TGTGCCAGCAGCAAGGACAGGGGCGGGCAGCCCCAGCATTTT	CASSKDRGGQPQHF
.	.	TRBV6-5	TRBJ1-3	TGTGCCAGCAGTTACTCGAGGGGAAGCTCTGGAAACACCATATATTTT	CASSYSRGSSGNTIYF
TRBD1	once	TRBV19	TRBJ1-6	TGTGCCAGTAGTATTCAGGCGACAGGGAATTCACCCCTCCACTTT	CASSIQATGNSPLHF
TRBD1	.	TRBV27	TRBJ1-2	TGTGCCAGCAGTTACAGGGGCGCCTATGGCTACACCTTC	CASSYRGAYGYTF
TRBD1	.	TRBV7-9	TRBJ2-7	TGTGCCAGCAGCCCACGACAGGGGGCAGCCGAGCAGTACTTC	CASSPRQGAAEQYF
TRBD1	.	TRBV18	TRBJ1-1	TGTGCCAGCTCACCCCCAGGATTGGGACAGGGGAACACTGAAGCTTTCTTT	CASSPPGLGQGNTEAFF
.	.	TRBV28	TRBJ2-7	TGTGCCAGCCGGGGGACGCCCATCTCCTACGAGCAGTACTTC	CASRGTPISYEQYF
TRBD1	.	TRBV6-1	TRBJ1-2	TGTGCCAGCAGTGAAATAGGGACAGCCGCTTACTCTAACTATGGCTACACCTTC	CASSEIGTAAYSNYGYTF
TRBD1	.	TRBV30	TRBJ1-5	TGTGCCTGGGCCCGGGACAGGGATCAGCCCCAGCATTTT	CAWARDRDQPQHF
.	.	TRBV4-1	TRBJ1-1	TGCGCCAGCAGCCAAGTTGGGGGATCTGAAGCTTTCTTT	CASSQVGGSEAFF
.	.	TRBV28	TRBJ2-5	TGTGCCAGCAGTTTTGGGGAGGAGGCCCAGTACTTC	CASSFGEEAQYF
.	.	TRBV5-6	TRBJ2-7	TGTGCCAGCAGCCTACGGGACCGACGAATCACCTACGAGCAGTACTTC	CASSLRDRRITYEQYF
.	.	TRBV2	TRBJ2-5	TGTGCCAGCAGGGGGGCGGCCCAGTACTTC	CASRGAAQYF
TRBD1	.	TRBV28	TRBJ1-4	TGTGCCAGCAGAGACAGGGCTGGATGGGAAAAACTGTTTTTT	CASRDRAGWEKLFF
.	.	TRBV6-1	TRBJ2-2	TGTGCCAGCAGTGAATCTAACGGAGGCGGAGGGGAGCTGTTTTTT	CASSESNGGGGELFF
.	.	TRBV13	TRBJ1-2	TGTGCCAGCAGCTCCAGGGGATATGGCTACACCTTC	CASSSRGYGYTF
.	.	TRBV14	TRBJ1-2	TGTGCCAGCAGCCAAGGGACAGCCTATGGCTACACCTTC	CASSQGTAYGYTF